This T cell receptor (beta chain) was documented in a study of cytomegalovirus exposure and HLA in healthy donors (dated by TCRdb to 2015 to 2018). Concerning the study at large: An earlier analysis of under 600 of the donors reported 250 to 300 Gb of sequence data and 117 million unique TCR beta sequences from 190 million or so T cells. To predict cytomegalovirus infection status, the study combined high-throughput TCR immunosequencing, statistical association of individual TCRs with disease status, and machine learning. In an earlier analysis of 587 of the donors, high-throughput TCR beta sequencing was used to judge whether each TCR beta V gene segment behaved as functional or pseudogenic. To study patterns of TCR occurrence, a later analysis re-analyzed previously published TCR beta repertoires from just over 650 donors and added high-resolution HLA genotyping. The study profiled the T cell repertoires of around 700 subjects by immunosequencing and related them to cytomegalovirus serostatus. Of the approximately 400 genotyped donors, 81% were placed in the genetic ancestry cluster associated with self-reported Caucasian donors. The study aimed to test whether cataloging public T cell receptors could reveal signatures of past pathogen exposure. Because of strong linkage in the cohort, roughly five DR-DQ haplotypes were treated as single units for association and clustering. The number of donors typed differed by locus, with roughly 629-640 for A, B, C, DRB1 and DQB1, more than 500 for DQA1, 606 for DPA1, and over 400 for DPB1. Among 398 genotyped donors of the cohort, an average of 235,054 unique TCR beta nucleotide sequences were sequenced per donor, roughly 18% of them non-productive. HLA typing covered class I and class II loci at four-digit resolution. Besides the first cohort of 666 subjects, a separate validation cohort made up of over 95 different subjects was used. Every discovery cohort repertoire had been produced on one sequencing platform. Approximately 310 gigabases of sequencing data and 70 million to 85 million unique TCR sequences were included in an early release covering roughly 700 HLA-typed donors. Rather than using new phenotypic data, the later analysis identified candidate immune exposures from TCR beta sequences and from how often those sequences occurred across donors. A later genetic analysis took genome-wide SNP genotypes for about 65% of the roughly 670 donors and used that subset as a discovery cohort. Donor age, sex, ethnicity and CMV serostatus were collected together with the repertoire data.

Summary of the overall study and its limitations: The classifier was reported to diagnose cytomegalovirus status with high specificity and sensitivity in both the original and validation cohorts. The 87-base-pair reads could not distinguish some IMGT-functional V segments, including TRBV6-2 and TRBV6-3, so those segments were excluded. Most CMV-associated TCR beta chains appeared to be HLA-restricted in a later analysis, and the HLA associations seemed to be driven largely by CMV exposure. Linkage disequilibrium might explain the correlated functional status among segregating V segments, but an unknown experimental factor could not be excluded. A group of highly shared sequence variants was considered likely to be a technical artifact of the sequencing pipeline. Sequencing depth was assumed to be roughly uniform across donors in the presence/absence analyses, though that assumption may not hold. Compared with the approximately 600-donor mean, donors in an Asian-associated ancestry cluster had fewer N-insertions in productive TCRs, according to a later genetic analysis. Because HLA typing was unavailable for some donors at each locus, only the typed subset was used in association tests. In an earlier analysis of approximately 590 of the donors, most TCR beta V segments appeared in productive rearrangements about 87% or about 30% of the time, broadly matching IMGT annotations. While some public TCRs were present in many individuals, most TCR sequences turned up only very rarely across donors. The authors suggested that the approach could potentially be generalized to other disease states and immunological phenotypes. A few of the identified cytomegalovirus-associated TCR beta chains were confirmed in vitro to be specific for cytomegalovirus antigens. The cohort was sequenced for TCR beta chains only, and without alpha or paired-chain data the features that could be detected were limited. In a later analysis, HLA-associated TCR beta chains were found to be more clonally expanded and to have lower generation probabilities than equally common non-associated chains. A later analysis reported that several top co-occurrence clusters appeared linked to parvovirus B19, influenza, CMV and Epstein-Barr virus. Immune exposure information for the cohort was limited to CMV serostatus. When HLA alleles, especially DR and DQ, strongly co-occurred, TCR associations were difficult to assign to individual alleles. The study gave a list of about 160 TCR beta chains associated with cytomegalovirus. Because counts were too low, seventeen rarely observed V segments, including chromosome 9 orphons, were excluded from the earlier analysis of some 590 of the donors. According to a later analysis, TCR association rates differed among HLA loci, with DRB1 alleles showing the most associated TCRs and HLA-C alleles showing the fewest. An association between a missense DCLRE1C variant and V-gene and J-gene trimming of TCR beta chains was found in a later genetic analysis and replicated in an independent cohort. Specific HLA alleles were associated with more than 15,000 TCR beta sequences at a false discovery rate of 0.05 in a later analysis. A further reported finding was that TCR beta sequences accurately predicted the HLA-A and HLA-B alleles for most subjects in the first cohort.

Libraries were built with the immunoSEQ multiplex PCR assay. A mixture of 60 forward primers for TCR Vbeta segments and 13 reverse primers for TCR Jbeta segments was used in the multiplex PCR. Amplification of the CDR3 region of rearranged TCR beta genes was performed with a multiplex PCR assay on genomic DNA. On the Illumina HiSeq System, the amplified TCR beta libraries were sequenced as 87-base-pair reads. As for the original processing: Across the 670 or so repertoires, a later analysis counted tens of millions of unique TCR beta chains, approximately 12 million of which were shared by at least two donors. Raw reads were error-corrected and collapsed into unique sequences by a nearest-neighbor algorithm in which closely related sequences were merged to remove PCR and sequencing errors. Alignment of CDR3 sequences to IMGT reference sequences was used to assign V, D and J gene segments. For a sequence to be retained, a match of at least six nucleotides was required to both a V gene segment and a J gene segment. A rearrangement was called productive if the CDR3 had no stop codons and remained in frame with V and J, and every other rearrangement was called non-productive. CDR3 was defined by IMGT convention, running from the second conserved V-encoded cysteine to the conserved J-encoded phenylalanine. In an earlier analysis of 587 of the donors, sequences lacking an unambiguous match to a single V gene segment were excluded. An earlier analysis of several hundred of the donors called V segments functional above 56.7% productive rearrangements and segregating when the between-donor standard deviation exceeded 5%. A statistical classification framework was built for diagnosing cytomegalovirus status from the catalog of TCR beta chain sequences. In a later analysis, TCR nucleotide sequences were compared against IMGT/GENE-DB human TR gene sequences so that V and J genes could be assigned. In a later analysis, CDR3 sequences and most-parsimonious VDJ recombination scenarios were assigned using the TCRdist pipeline. A later analysis defined each TCR beta chain by its CDR3 amino acid sequence plus V-gene family, and excluded reads lacking a unique V-gene family. As a way to deal with suspected cross-contamination and a sequencing artifact, a later analysis dropped approximately 590 nucleotide sequences that were highly shared and had low generation probability. In a later analysis, a clonal expansion index for each public chain was calculated from normalized within-repertoire ranks of inferred template counts. In a later analysis, generation probabilities were computed with a VDJ recombination model fitted to out-of-frame rearrangements, and the resulting probabilities were checked against IGoR. A later analysis scored TCR-TCR, TCR-HLA and TCR-CMV co-occurrence with hypergeometric tests, applying a repertoire-size bias correction to TCR pairs. To estimate false discovery rates, a later analysis permuted the HLA or CMV assignments 20 times. A later analysis grouped co-occurring TCRs with DBSCAN, adding TCRdist sequence similarity when clustering within HLA-allele-positive subsets. Repertoires with fewer than 30,000 or more than 120,000 public chains, plus five repertoires with anomalous nucleotide sharing, were excluded from co-occurrence clustering. The immuneACCESS repertoire file appears here via TCRdb, limited to in-frame rearrangements. These files lack a portion of the clones; in checked studies, under half of the deficit traces to unresolved V genes, and the cause of the others is not known. From that table come the V and J calls and clone size; the DNA was used to work out D and trimming. Across this sample there are tens of thousands of clones, with 60% to 85% seen only once. Of the sample, 2.5% to 3.5% falls within the top ten clones.

The CDR3 sequence holds 13 residues, the cysteine and phenylalanine included. The sequence is cut down to CDR3 DNA, 39 bases in frame from base 1. The V and J ends are trimmed by 5 bases and 1 base, leaving 9 bases between them. CDR1 and CDR2, per the germline V gene, are SGHAT and FQNNGV. The cohort consisted of 600 to 750 healthy bone marrow donors. Cohort members were all nominally healthy when sampled, although unrecorded immune exposures were likely present. The donor was CMV seropositive and belonged to the group of 250 to 300 seropositive cohort members. A peripheral blood sample was provided by each donor, and peripheral blood mononuclear cells were used for TCR beta sequencing. Genomic DNA extraction from the blood cell samples was performed with the Qiagen DNeasy Blood Extraction Kit. On this clone: What antigen it recognizes has not been identified. Base qualities were left out, and no much larger clone turns up one base away.

The receptor comes from a woman in her thirties or forties in good health and CMV-seropositive. The sequence joins TRBV11-2 to TRBJ2-7; TRBD1 could be the D gene, as 6 bases match. Sequenced sample: PBMCs. The CDR3 region has the sequence CASSPGQSYEQYF. The nucleotides are TGTGCCAGCAGCCCGGGACAATCCTACGAGCAGTACTTC.